The sequence of this T cell receptor beta chain was determined in a study of blood T cells in healthy people across ages. Study-level results: It was held that the diversity estimates obtained from one million T cells were underestimates. Significant beta diversity loss was already apparent by age roughly 43, declining roughly linearly.

On this clonotype: Its cognate antigen is unknown. A junction end diverges from the germline sequence, so it may reflect a read error.

The use of a sample-barcoded 5' primer and a J-beta primer mix characterized a second PCR of roughly 7 to 11 cycles. Each CDR3 protein is one row after TCRdb ran MiXCR on the 5' RACE reads. The table has 850,000 to 1,000,000 distinct CDR3 sequences, around 48% seen once. Each individual donor underwent a draw of roughly 10 milliliters of peripheral blood. Germline V lookup: CDR1 SNHLY, CDR2 FYNNEI. The CDR3 consists of 14 residues. This clonotype originated in a man aged 25-45 years in good health. The sequenced material came from blood. This chain connects TRBV2 to TRBJ2-2; tentatively, D is TRBD1 (6 bases). The CDR3 protein is CASSRDTITRELFF. The CDR3 DNA is TGTGCCAGCAGCCGGGACACCATCACCCGGGAGCTGTTTTTT.